This T cell receptor beta chain was identified during a study of response to subunit inactivated influenza vaccine. Whole-study results and caveats: T cells newly recruited by each seasonal influenza vaccination are few, the authors suggested.

TCRdb re-called the RT-PCR reads through MiXCR, storing one row per CDR3 protein. The table records 500,000 to 600,000 distinct CDR3 sequences, 7.5% to 8.5% of them present only once. Losses at the gene ends were 5 bases for V and 8 bases for J; bases not matched to a gene: 10. There are 14 residues in the CDR3. Germline CDR1 is DFQATT and CDR2 is SNEGSKA (reference sequence). Comments on this clonotype: Its antigen is currently unknown.

The J gene is TRBJ2-1, the V gene TRBV20-1; 9 nucleotides match TRBD2. Material: PBMCs from blood, obtained around 2 years after vaccination. The TCR was taken from a man aged 50 to 69 who received an inactivated influenza vaccine. CDR3 protein: CSAGGGRALDEQFF. The CDR3 DNA is TGCAGTGCTGGGGGCGGGAGGGCTCTGGATGAGCAGTTCTTC.